These 5 T cell receptor beta chains were all obtained from the same sample, sequenced in a study of control samples from healthy donors and cancer patients. Repertoires were generated with immunoSEQ multiplex PCR, while TCRdb's copy carries only in-frame clones and drops some. The sample lists some 140,000 clones, approximately 96% occurring once. Sequencing input: blood. The receptor set was obtained from a man in his forties in good health.

The gene calls are TRBV19 and TRBJ1-2; a weak D match, TRBD1 (5 bases). Trimming removed 6 bases at V and 4 bases at J, with 12 bases between. The CDR3 consists of 13 residues. Germline CDR1 LNHDA, CDR2 SQIVND (reference sequence). CDR3 protein: CASSPGTGYGYTF. The CDR3, as DNA: TGTGCCAGTAGCCCCGGGACCGGCTATGGCTACACCTTC.

This clone was detected a few times. The V and J genes are TRBV7-9 and TRBJ1-4, with D uncertain. The CDR3 length is 15 residues. Germline CDR1 SEHNR, CDR2 FQNEAQ (reference sequence). Trimming pared 1 base from V and 3 bases from J, leaving 9 bases between. The CDR3 protein is CASSLDGRANEKLFF. The CDR3 coding sequence is TGTGCCAGCAGCTTAGACGGCCGGGCTAATGAAAAACTGTTTTTT.

This chain joins TRBV25-1 and TRBJ1-2, with D possibly TRBD1 on 5 matching bases. Germline CDR1 reads MGHDK; CDR2 reads SYGVNS. Trimming left V 0 bases short and J 4 bases short, with 12 bases between. The CDR3 extends over 15 amino acids. The CDR3 bases are TGTGCCAGCAGTGAATATGGGGCAGTTTCCTATGGCTACACCTTC. It codes for CASSEYGAVSYGYTF.

The chain uses TRBV6-2 or TRBV6-3 and TRBJ1-1; no clear D gene. The germline CDR1 and CDR2 sequences are MNHEY and SVGEGT. CDR3 size: 16 residues. With 4 bases removed from V and 4 bases from J, the gap between germline ends came to 19 bases. The CDR3 region has the DNA TGTGCCAGCAGTTTACGGACTTACCTAACATTCACTGAAGCTTTCTTT. It codes for CASSLRTYLTFTEAFF.

This clone was recorded only once. The chain carries TRBV5-5 and TRBJ1-5; TRBD1 is a possible D gene (5 bases). V lost 3 bases and J lost 3, with 13 bases in between. The CDR3 sequence is 15 residues long. Germline assignment: CDR1 SGHKS and CDR2 YYEKEE (reference sequence). CDR3 DNA: TGTGCCAGCAGCTCCCGGGACGGACTCAATCAGCCCCAGCATTTT. This encodes CASSSRDGLNQPQHF.